The 14 T cell receptor beta chains given below trace back to one sample, sequenced in a study of blood T cell repertoires in COVID-19. Assay used: immunoSEQ multiplex PCR; TCRdb lists only in-frame clones, some missing. The sample records 250,000 or so clones, about four fifths being singletons. The specimen was peripheral blood. Source of these receptors: a man younger than 40 who had recovered from COVID-19.

This clone was detected many times. The gene calls are TRBV28 and TRBJ1-5; D is ambiguous. The CDR3 totals 15 residues. Germline lookup yields CDR1 MDHEN and CDR2 SYDVKM. The ends were cut back, 2 bases at V and 0 bases at J, with 8 bases in the middle. In DNA form, the CDR3 reads TGTGCCAGCAGTTTAGGCGGGAATAGCAATCAGCCCCAGCATTTT. This sequence encodes CASSLGGNSNQPQHF.

The rearrangement uses TRBV10-1 and TRBJ2-5; D is ambiguous. V lost 6 bases and J lost 2, with 10 bases in between. The germline V gene encodes CDR1 WNHNN and CDR2 SYGVQD (reference sequence). This CDR3 contains 13 residues. CDR3 protein: CASSGGSQETQYF. The CDR3 bases are TGCGCCAGCAGCGGTGGTAGTCAAGAGACCCAGTACTTC.

This chain uses TRBV6-1 with TRBJ2-7, with TRBD1 as a possible D gene (5 bases). Germline-derived CDR1 and CDR2 are MNHNS and SASEGT. The CDR3 length is 15 residues. V shed 1 base and J shed 2 bases, with 12 bases lying between them. The CDR3 bases are TGTGCCAGCAGTGAAGGCGTCAGGGTCACCTACGAGCAGTACTTC. Translated, it gives CASSEGVRVTYEQYF.

This chain links TRBV19 with TRBJ2-5; 9 bases agree with TRBD1. The CDR3 has 14 amino acids. Germline CDR1 is LNHDA and CDR2 is SQIVND (reference sequence). Trimming removed 3 bases from V and 5 bases from J; junction bases left unmatched: 4. The CDR3 nucleotides are TGTGCCAGTAGTATGTCACAGGGGGCTGAGACCCAGTACTTC. Translating it yields CASSMSQGAETQYF.

This chain links TRBV7-3 with TRBJ2-1; 11 nucleotides align to TRBD2. Germline CDR1 is SGHTA and CDR2 is FQGTGA. There are 16 residues in the CDR3. With 4 bases clipped from V and 0 bases from J, the junction kept 2 bases outside the gene matches. This CDR3 reads CASSSSGGSSYNEQFF. The DNA of the CDR3 is TGTGCCAGCAGCTCTAGCGGGGGGAGCTCCTACAATGAGCAGTTCTTC.

The V call is TRBV7-9, the J call TRBJ2-1; TRBD2 matches 8 bases. The V segment lost 5 bases and the J segment 10 bases; nucleotides outside the gene matches: 7. Germline lookup yields CDR1 SEHNR and CDR2 FQNEAQ (reference sequence). The CDR3 loop spans 13 amino acids. CDR3 sequence (DNA): TGTGCCAGCAGCAGCTCCGGGACTAGGGAGCAGTTCTTC. Residues: CASSSSGTREQFF.

The chain recombines TRBV7-8 with TRBJ1-1, with a tentative D call TRBD1 (5 bases). V lost 5 bases to trimming and J lost 0 bases, with 13 bases between them. The CDR3 spans 15 residues. Germline CDR1 SGHVS, CDR2 FQNEAQ. Here the CDR3 DNA reads TGTGCCAGCAGCCAGTCGACAGCTCTGAACACTGAAGCTTTCTTT. Translation gives CASSQSTALNTEAFF. Full variable domain (missing parts from reference TRBV7-8 and TRBJ1-1): GAGVSQSPRYKVAKRGQDVALRCDPISGHVSLFWYQQALGQGPEFLTYFQNEAQLDKSGLPSDRFFAERPEGSVSTLKIQRTQQEDSAVYLCASSQSTALNTEAFFGQGTRLTVV.

The chain joins TRBV19 to TRBJ1-4; 8 bases are shared with TRBD1. Trimming removed 7 bases from V and 5 bases from J; junction bases left unmatched: 6. CDR1 is LNHDA, CDR2 SQIVND, per germline (reference sequence). This CDR3 contains 14 residues. The CDR3 loop is CASTMDRVNEKLFF. DNA of the CDR3: TGTGCCAGTACCATGGACAGGGTAAATGAAAAACTGTTTTTT.

The rearrangement uses TRBV28 and TRBJ1-5; the D is unclear. The CDR3 totals 12 residues. V lost 2 bases and J 7 bases, leaving 6 bases between the germline ends. Germline V gives CDR1 MDHEN, CDR2 SYDVKM. The CDR3 bases are TGTGCCAGCAGTTTAATTAAACAGCCCCAGCATTTT. Translated, it gives CASSLIKQPQHF.

The J gene is TRBJ1-5, the V gene TRBV18, with D perhaps TRBD1 (5 bases). The CDR3 loop spans 15 amino acids. V dropped 6 bases and J dropped 3 bases, with 15 bases sitting between them. In germline, CDR1 is KGHSH, CDR2 LQKENI. CDR3 DNA: TGTGCCAGCTCCCCCCTAGTAGGGGACAATCAGCCCCAGCATTTT. Its translation: CASSPLVGDNQPQHF.

The V and J genes are TRBV4-2 and TRBJ2-3; 13 positions match TRBD2. The ends lost 5 bases at V and 6 bases at J; junction bases unmatched: 14. The CDR3 runs to 18 residues. Per the germline V gene, CDR1 is LGHNA and CDR2 is YNFKEQ. The CDR3 DNA reads TGTGCCAGCAGCAAAAGACCCCCCGGACTAGCGGGGGTGGATACGCAGTATTTT. Residues: CASSKRPPGLAGVDTQYF.

This clone was found a few times. The V call is TRBV27, the J call TRBJ1-2; a weak D match, TRBD1 (6 bases). Germline V gene data show CDR1 as MNHEY and CDR2 as SMNVEV (reference sequence). The CDR3 length is 13 residues. The V end was cut by 5 bases, the J end by 7 bases, with 14 bases between. In DNA, the CDR3 is TGTGCCAGCAGTGAGGACAGTCGTGGTGGCTACACCTTC. Translation: CASSEDSRGGYTF.

The rearrangement uses TRBV4-1 and TRBJ1-4, with a possible D match to TRBD1 (6 bases). The CDR3 is 15 residues long. Germline loops: CDR1 MGHRA, CDR2 YSYEKL. The V end lost 1 base, the J end lost 4 bases, and 10 bases lay between the germline ends. Here the CDR3 DNA reads TGCGCCAGCAGCCAAGGGGACACCAATAATGAAAAACTGTTTTTT. Its translation: CASSQGDTNNEKLFF.

This clone was found once. The chain recombines TRBV6-5 with TRBJ2-7, with D hard to call. V lost 0 bases to trimming and J lost 3 bases, with 6 bases between them. CDR1 is MNHEY, CDR2 SVGAGI, per germline. The CDR3 spans 13 residues. The CDR3 DNA sequence: TGTGCCAGCAGTTACTCGAGGAACTACGAGCAGTACTTC. Translated, it gives CASSYSRNYEQYF.